The rows below give T cell receptor beta chains drawn from one sample of a study of blood T cell repertoires in COVID-19. Clones were sequenced by immunoSEQ multiplex PCR, and TCRdb holds only the in-frame ones, with some missing. The data show about 210,000 clones, with approximately 88% seen just once and approximately 2.5% held by the top ten. What was sequenced was PBMCs or T cells enriched from blood (not recorded which). The origin of the receptors is a woman in her thirties or forties with acute COVID-19. CDR3s leave out the opening cysteine and the closing phenylalanine or tryptophan. The order of the fields is V gene, J gene, CDR3 protein.

V: TRBV6-5; J: TRBJ1-1; CDR3: ASSYSTVTEAF
V: TRBV18; J: TRBJ2-3; CDR3: ASSQTRTSPSTDTQY
V: TRBV2; J: TRBJ2-2; CDR3: ASSEAVATGELF
V: TRBV10-3; J: TRBJ1-1; CDR3: AISDGGRVTEAF
V: TRBV29-1; J: TRBJ2-2; CDR3: SVEEGTGTGELF
V: TRBV5-6; J: TRBJ1-5; CDR3: ASSLGQGEPQH
V: TRBV6-4; J: TRBJ2-1; CDR3: ASSDAGVDYNEQF
V: TRBV9; J: TRBJ1-5; CDR3: ASSVGAGGQPQH
V: TRBV5-4; J: TRBJ1-2; CDR3: ASSLKTGANYGYT
V: TRBV4-1; J: TRBJ1-1; CDR3: ASSQVWGGSTEAF
V: TRBV2; J: TRBJ2-3; CDR3: ASSEGAVVQY
V: TRBV15; J: TRBJ2-5; CDR3: ATSRVRGGLAKETQY
V: TRBV19; J: TRBJ2-2; CDR3: ASSTPLSGGLNTGELF
V: TRBV13; J: TRBJ1-4; CDR3: ASSFLGQGSEKLF
V: TRBV7-2; J: TRBJ1-2; CDR3: ASGTGDLDGYT
V: TRBV5-1; J: TRBJ1-2; CDR3: ASSSKDAGGGYT
V: TRBV5-1; J: TRBJ1-1; CDR3: ASSLGQTMNTEAF
V: TRBV25-1; J: TRBJ1-2; CDR3: ASSVTGLGGANYGYT
V: TRBV13; J: TRBJ2-3; CDR3: ASSLGISGTDTQY
V: TRBV11-2; J: TRBJ2-1; CDR3: ASSLEGASYNEQF
V: TRBV30; J: TRBJ1-3; CDR3: AWREWTAVPSGNTIY
V: TRBV7-2; J: TRBJ1-5; CDR3: ASDPGGVSNQPQH
V: TRBV5-1; J: TRBJ2-7; CDR3: ASSWTGEHAYEQY
V: TRBV9; J: TRBJ2-2; CDR3: ASSFTGTSLTGELF
V: TRBV6-6; J: TRBJ2-7; CDR3: ASSDGQAPSIEQY
V: TRBV9; J: TRBJ1-2; CDR3: ASSLTSGGVGGYT
V: TRBV12-3/TRBV12-4; J: TRBJ2-1; CDR3: ASSRDRGDEQF
V: TRBV4-1; J: TRBJ1-2; CDR3: ASSQGYSSNYGYT
V: TRBV9; J: TRBJ2-4; CDR3: ASSTPRGGRGAKNIQY
V: TRBV6-5; J: TRBJ2-1; CDR3: ASSYVGQGYNEQF
V: TRBV11-3; J: TRBJ2-6; CDR3: ASSSAGNSGANVLT
V: TRBV7-2; J: TRBJ2-1; CDR3: ASSLRGSGRGTGNEQF
V: TRBV27; J: TRBJ2-2; CDR3: ASSFPRTGRLSGELF
V: TRBV6-2/TRBV6-3; J: TRBJ1-1; CDR3: ASSYPEGDTEAF
V: TRBV6-4; J: TRBJ2-3; CDR3: ASSQLGTRGTDTQY
V: TRBV9; J: TRBJ2-2; CDR3: ASSETFPGELF
V: TRBV29-1; J: TRBJ2-2; CDR3: SVANTGELF
V: TRBV9; J: TRBJ2-1; CDR3: ASSVSGTGVYNEQF
V: TRBV18; J: TRBJ1-6; CDR3: ASSLWGQADNSPLH
V: TRBV7-2; J: TRBJ1-1; CDR3: ASSLAVGTEAF
V: TRBV2; J: TRBJ1-2; CDR3: ASSAANTGVNGYT
V: TRBV5-1; J: TRBJ2-1; CDR3: ASSLGGGSYNEQF
V: TRBV6-5; J: TRBJ2-5; CDR3: ASSSVRGQGRETQY
V: TRBV7-9; J: TRBJ1-1; CDR3: ASSNPGRTEAF
V: TRBV2; J: TRBJ2-6; CDR3: ASSGQGARRSGANVLT
V: TRBV11-2; J: TRBJ1-2; CDR3: ASTGQVGYGYT
V: TRBV30; J: TRBJ2-1; CDR3: AAMHQGSSYNEQF
V: TRBV6-5; J: TRBJ1-6; CDR3: ASRYGQSSYNSPLH
V: TRBV18; J: TRBJ1-5; CDR3: ASSPGQGRDQPQH
V: TRBV4-3; J: TRBJ1-1; CDR3: ASSQEGRGADTEAF
V: TRBV5-8; J: TRBJ2-5; CDR3: ASSSGLAGGEEETQY
V: TRBV6-5; J: TRBJ1-2; CDR3: ASRQGSFGYT
V: TRBV19; J: TRBJ2-1; CDR3: ASSPTPRLSSYNEQF
V: TRBV6-2/TRBV6-3; J: TRBJ2-7; CDR3: ASSRGGTSYEQY
V: TRBV11-2; J: TRBJ1-1; CDR3: ASSLVYRDAF